This T cell receptor (beta chain) was sequenced for a study of shared clonotypes between healthy human individuals. Study-wide findings and caveats: All-four-donor shared clonotypes had higher generation probabilities than non-shared clonotypes did. Naive subsets generally exceeded memory subsets in estimated richness. Shared clonotypes: approximately 4.5% naive CD4, around 3.5% naive CD8, over 2% memory CD4, 0.35% to 0.5% memory CD8.

Germline V gene lookup returns CDR1 KGHSH and CDR2 LQKENI. This CDR3 is built from 16 residues. The V and J ends lost 1 base and 2 bases respectively, with 12 bases between them. Here immunoSEQ multiplex PCR was the method, and the copy in TCRdb shows in-frame clones only, minus some. The sample consists of approximately 700,000 clones, about 80% of them appearing once. The donors were all Caucasian adults (living in Nashville, Tennessee). This clone appeared a few times. Antigen specificity is unknown. This clonotype was sampled from a woman aged 25 to 39 in good health. This chain joins TRBV18 and TRBJ2-4; D remains unclear. Sequencing used memory CD4+ T cells sorted from blood. Described subset: CD45RA-negative fraction. CDR3 residues: CASSPRTLNTKNIQYF. The DNA of the CDR3 is TGTGCCAGCTCACCACGCACCTTAAATACCAAAAACATTCAGTACTTC.